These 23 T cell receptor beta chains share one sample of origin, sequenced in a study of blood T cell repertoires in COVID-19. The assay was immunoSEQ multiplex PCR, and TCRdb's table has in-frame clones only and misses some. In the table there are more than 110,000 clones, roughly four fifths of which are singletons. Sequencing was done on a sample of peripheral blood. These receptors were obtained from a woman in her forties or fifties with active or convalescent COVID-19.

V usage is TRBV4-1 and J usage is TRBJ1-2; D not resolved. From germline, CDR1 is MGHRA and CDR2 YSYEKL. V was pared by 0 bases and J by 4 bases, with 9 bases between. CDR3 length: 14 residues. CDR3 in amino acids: CASSQDPAVYGYTF. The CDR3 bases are TGCGCCAGCAGCCAAGACCCTGCAGTCTATGGCTACACCTTC.

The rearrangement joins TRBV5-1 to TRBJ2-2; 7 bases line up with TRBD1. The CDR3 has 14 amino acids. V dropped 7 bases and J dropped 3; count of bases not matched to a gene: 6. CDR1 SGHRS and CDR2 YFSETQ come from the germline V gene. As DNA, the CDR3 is TGCGCCAGCGGCCGGGACAGCTACACCGGGGAGCTGTTTTTT. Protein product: CASGRDSYTGELFF.

The CDR3 loop is CSASYTGISTEAFF. In DNA, the CDR3 is TGCAGTGCTAGTTATACGGGGATAAGCACTGAAGCTTTCTTT. The rearrangement links TRBV20-1 to TRBJ1-1; D unclear. The length of the CDR3 is 14 residues. Looked up from germline, CDR1 is DFQATT and CDR2 is SNEGSKA (reference sequence). Trimming took 3 bases from V and 4 from J, leaving 15 bases between them.

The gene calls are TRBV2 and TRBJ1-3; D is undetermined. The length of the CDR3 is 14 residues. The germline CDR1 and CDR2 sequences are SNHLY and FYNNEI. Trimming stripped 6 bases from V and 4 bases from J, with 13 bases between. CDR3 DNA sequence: TGTGCCAGCAGGGTTCGGGTTACCGGAAACACCATATATTTT. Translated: CASRVRVTGNTIYF. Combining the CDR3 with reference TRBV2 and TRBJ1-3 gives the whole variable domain EPEVTQTPSHQVTQMGQEVILRCVPISNHLYFYWYRQILGQKVEFLVSFYNNEISEKSEIFDDQFSVERPDGSNFTLKIRSTKLEDSAMYFCASRVRVTGNTIYFGEGSWLTVV.

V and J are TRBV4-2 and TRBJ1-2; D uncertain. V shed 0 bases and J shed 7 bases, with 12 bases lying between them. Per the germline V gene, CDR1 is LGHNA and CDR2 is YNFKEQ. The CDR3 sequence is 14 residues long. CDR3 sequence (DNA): TGTGCCAGCAGCCAAGAAGTAAGGGAGAGTGGCTACACCTTC. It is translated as CASSQEVRESGYTF.

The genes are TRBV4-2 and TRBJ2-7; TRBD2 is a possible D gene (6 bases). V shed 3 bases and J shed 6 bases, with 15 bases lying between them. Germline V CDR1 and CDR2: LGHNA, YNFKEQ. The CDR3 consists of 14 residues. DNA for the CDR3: TGTGCCAGCAGCCATGGAGGGCCGAGTTCCGAGCAGTACTTC. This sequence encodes CASSHGGPSSEQYF.

CDR3 sequence reads: CASSRGRANYGYTF. The CDR3 region has the DNA TGTGCCAGCAGCCGAGGAAGAGCTAACTATGGCTACACCTTC. The chain recombines TRBV11-2 with TRBJ1-2; unclear D gene. The CDR3 contains 14 residues. V was cut by 5 bases and J by 0 bases, with 10 bases left in between. CDR1 SGHAT and CDR2 FQNNGV come from the germline V gene. Supplemented by reference TRBV11-2 and TRBJ1-2, the full variable domain reads EAGVAQSPRYKIIEKRQSVAFWCNPISGHATLYWYQQILGQGPKLLIQFQNNGVVDDSQLPKDRFSAERLKGVDSTLKIQPAKLEDSAVYLCASSRGRANYGYTFGSGTRLTVV.

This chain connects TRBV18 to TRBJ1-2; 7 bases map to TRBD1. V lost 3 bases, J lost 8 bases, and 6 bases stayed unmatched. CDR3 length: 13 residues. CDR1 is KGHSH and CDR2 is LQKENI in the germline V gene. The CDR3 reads CASSPSTGKGYTF. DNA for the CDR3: TGTGCCAGCTCACCGTCGACAGGGAAAGGCTACACCTTC.

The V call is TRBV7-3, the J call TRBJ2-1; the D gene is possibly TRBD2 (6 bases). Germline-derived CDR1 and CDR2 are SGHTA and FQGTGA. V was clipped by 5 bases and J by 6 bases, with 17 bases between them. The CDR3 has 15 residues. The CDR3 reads CASSPLGGARNEQFF. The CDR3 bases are TGTGCCAGCAGCCCTCTGGGGGGAGCGCGCAATGAGCAGTTCTTC.

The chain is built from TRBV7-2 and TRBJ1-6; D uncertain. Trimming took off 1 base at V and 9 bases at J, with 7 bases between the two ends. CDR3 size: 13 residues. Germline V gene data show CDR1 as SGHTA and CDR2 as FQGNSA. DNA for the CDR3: TGTGCCAGCAGCTTAGACGGGGTTTCACCCCTCCACTTT. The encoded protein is CASSLDGVSPLHF. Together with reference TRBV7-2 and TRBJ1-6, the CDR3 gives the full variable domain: GAGVSQSPSNKVTEKGKDVELRCDPISGHTALYWYRQSLGQGLEFLIYFQGNSAPDKSGLPSDRFSAERTGGSVSTLTIQRTQQEDSAVYLCASSLDGVSPLHFGNGTRLTVT.

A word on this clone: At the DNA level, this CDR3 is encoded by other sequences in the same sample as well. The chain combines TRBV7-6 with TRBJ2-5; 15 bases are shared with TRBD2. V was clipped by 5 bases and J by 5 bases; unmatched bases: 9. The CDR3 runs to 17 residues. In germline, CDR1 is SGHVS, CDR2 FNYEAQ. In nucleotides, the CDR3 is TGTGCCAGCAGCCCTCGGACTAGCGGGGGGGCCGGGGAGACCCAGTACTTC. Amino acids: CASSPRTSGGAGETQYF.

The CDR3, as DNA: TGTGCCAGCAGGACTAGCGAGAACACCGGGGAGCTGTTTTTT. Translated, it gives CASRTSENTGELFF. The V and J genes are TRBV2 and TRBJ2-2; 8 bases align to TRBD2. The V and J ends lost 6 bases and 1 base, in that order; junction bases with no gene match: 1. The CDR3 length is 14 residues. Germline-derived CDR1 and CDR2 are SNHLY and FYNNEI.

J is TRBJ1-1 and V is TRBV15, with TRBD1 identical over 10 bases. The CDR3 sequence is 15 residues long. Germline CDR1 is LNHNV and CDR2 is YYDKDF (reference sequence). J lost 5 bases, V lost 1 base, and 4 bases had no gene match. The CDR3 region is CATSRGGQGWTEAFF. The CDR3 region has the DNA TGTGCCACCAGCAGAGGGGGACAGGGGTGGACTGAAGCTTTCTTT. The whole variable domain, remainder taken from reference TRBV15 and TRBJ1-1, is DAMVIQNPRYQVTQFGKPVTLSCSQTLNHNVMYWYQQKSSQAPKLLFHYYDKDFNNEADTPDNFQSRRPNTSFCFLDIRSPGLGDTAMYLCATSRGGQGWTEAFFGQGTRLTVV.

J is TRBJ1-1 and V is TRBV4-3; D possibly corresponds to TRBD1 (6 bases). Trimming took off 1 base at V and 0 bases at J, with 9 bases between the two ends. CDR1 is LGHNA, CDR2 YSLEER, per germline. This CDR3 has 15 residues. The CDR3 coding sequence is TGCGCCAGCAGCCAAGGGGGACATATGAACACTGAAGCTTTCTTT. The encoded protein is CASSQGGHMNTEAFF.

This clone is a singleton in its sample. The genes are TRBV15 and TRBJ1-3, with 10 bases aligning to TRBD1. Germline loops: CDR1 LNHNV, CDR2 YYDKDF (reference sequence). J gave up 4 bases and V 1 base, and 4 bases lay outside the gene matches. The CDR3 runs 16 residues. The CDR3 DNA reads TGTGCCACCAGCAGAGGGGGACAGGGGATCGGAAACACCATATATTTT. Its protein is CATSRGGQGIGNTIYF.

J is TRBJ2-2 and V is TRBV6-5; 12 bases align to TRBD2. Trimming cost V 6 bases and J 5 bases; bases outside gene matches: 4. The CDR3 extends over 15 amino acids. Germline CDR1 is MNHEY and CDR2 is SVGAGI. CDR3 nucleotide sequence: TGTGCCAGCAGCCGACTAGCGGGAGAAACCGGGGAGCTGTTTTTT. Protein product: CASSRLAGETGELFF.

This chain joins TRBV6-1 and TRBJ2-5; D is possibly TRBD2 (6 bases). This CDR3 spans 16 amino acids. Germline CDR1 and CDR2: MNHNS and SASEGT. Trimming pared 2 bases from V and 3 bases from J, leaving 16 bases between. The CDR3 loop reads CASSEKYLGGKETQYF. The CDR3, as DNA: TGTGCCAGCAGTGAAAAGTATTTGGGAGGTAAAGAGACCCAGTACTTC.

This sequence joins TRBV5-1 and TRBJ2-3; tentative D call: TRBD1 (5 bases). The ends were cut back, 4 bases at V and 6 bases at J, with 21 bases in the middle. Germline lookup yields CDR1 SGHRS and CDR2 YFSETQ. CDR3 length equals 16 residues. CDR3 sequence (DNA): TGCGCCAGCAGCAATGATGGACAACCTGCTTCGGATACGCAGTATTTT. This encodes CASSNDGQPASDTQYF.

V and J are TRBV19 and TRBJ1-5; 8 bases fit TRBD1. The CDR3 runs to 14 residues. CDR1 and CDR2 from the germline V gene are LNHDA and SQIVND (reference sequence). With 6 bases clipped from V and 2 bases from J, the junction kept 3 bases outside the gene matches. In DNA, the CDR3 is TGTGCCAGTAGCCGACAGGGGCGCAATCAGCCCCAGCATTTT. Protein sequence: CASSRQGRNQPQHF.

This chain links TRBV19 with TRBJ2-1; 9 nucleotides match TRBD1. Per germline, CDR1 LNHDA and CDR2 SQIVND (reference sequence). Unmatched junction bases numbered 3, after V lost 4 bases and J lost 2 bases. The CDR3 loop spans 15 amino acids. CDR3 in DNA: TGTGCCAGTAGTAGACAGGGGGTAACCTACAATGAGCAGTTCTTC. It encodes CASSRQGVTYNEQFF.

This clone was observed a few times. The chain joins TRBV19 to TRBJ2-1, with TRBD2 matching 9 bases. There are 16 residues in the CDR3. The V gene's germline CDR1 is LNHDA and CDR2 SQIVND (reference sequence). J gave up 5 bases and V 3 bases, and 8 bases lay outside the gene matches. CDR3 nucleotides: TGTGCCAGTAGTATCCTAACTAGCGGGCCGAACAATGAGCAGTTCTTC. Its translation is CASSILTSGPNNEQFF.

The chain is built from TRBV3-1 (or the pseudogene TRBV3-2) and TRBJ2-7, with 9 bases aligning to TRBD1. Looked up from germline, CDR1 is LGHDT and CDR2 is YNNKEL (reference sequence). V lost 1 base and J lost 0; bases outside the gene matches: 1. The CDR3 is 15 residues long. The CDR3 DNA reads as TGTGCCAGCAGCCAAGGGGACAGGGACTCCTACGAGCAGTACTTC. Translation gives CASSQGDRDSYEQYF.

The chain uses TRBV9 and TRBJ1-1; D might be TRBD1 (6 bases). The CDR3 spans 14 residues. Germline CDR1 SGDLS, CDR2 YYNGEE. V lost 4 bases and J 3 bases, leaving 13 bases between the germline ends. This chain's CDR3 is CASSWTDADTEAFF. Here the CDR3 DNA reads TGTGCCAGCAGCTGGACAGATGCGGACACTGAAGCTTTCTTT.